What follows is one TCR beta chain and its context. The assay was immunoSEQ multiplex PCR, and TCRdb's table has in-frame clones only and misses some. The sample has approximately 30,000 clones; over 75% are singletons. This entry is derived from a study of lymphopenia after photon versus proton radiotherapy. After removal of 3 bases from V and 7 bases from J, the junction contained 11 bases not matched to a gene. The CDR3 spans 15 residues. Germline CDR1 and CDR2: SGHDT and YYEEEE. The genes are TRBV5-6 and TRBJ1-2; 8 nucleotides line up with TRBD1. The clonotype comes from a man aged 50 to 59 with gastric cancer. Here the sequenced sample was peripheral blood, taken from a patient treated with photon-based radiotherapy. CDR3 in DNA: TGTGCCAGCAGCTCCGTCCGGACAGGGAACGGTGGCTACACCTTC. This translates into CASSSVRTGNGGYTF. Full variable domain (rest looked up from reference TRBV5-6 and TRBJ1-2): DAGVTQSPTHLIKTRGQQVTLRCSPKSGHDTVSWYQQALGQGPQFIFQYYEEEERQRGNFPDRFSGHQFPNYSSELNVNALLLGDSALYLCASSSVRTGNGGYTFGSGTRLTVV.